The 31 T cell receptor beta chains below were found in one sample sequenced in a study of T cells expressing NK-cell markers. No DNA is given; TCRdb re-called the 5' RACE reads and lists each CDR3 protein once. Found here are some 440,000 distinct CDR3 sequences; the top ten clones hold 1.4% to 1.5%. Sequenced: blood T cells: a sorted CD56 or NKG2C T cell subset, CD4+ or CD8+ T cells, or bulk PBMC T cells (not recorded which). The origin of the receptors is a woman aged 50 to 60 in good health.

CDR3: CASSDQPIGRGETQYF. The gene calls are TRBV10-1 and TRBJ2-5. The CDR3 is made up of 16 amino acids. Per the germline V gene, CDR1 is WNHNN and CDR2 is SYGVQD (reference sequence).

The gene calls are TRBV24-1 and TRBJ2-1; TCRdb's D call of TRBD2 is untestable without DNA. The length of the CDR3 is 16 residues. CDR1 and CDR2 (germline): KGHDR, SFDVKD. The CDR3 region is CATSDLREGLDNEQFF.

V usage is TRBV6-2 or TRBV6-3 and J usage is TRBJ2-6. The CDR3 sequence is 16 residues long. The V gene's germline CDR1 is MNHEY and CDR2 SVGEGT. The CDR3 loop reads CASSHSRSSGANVLTF.

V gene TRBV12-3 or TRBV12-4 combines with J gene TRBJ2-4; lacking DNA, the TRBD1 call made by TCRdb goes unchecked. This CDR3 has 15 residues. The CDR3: CASSSQGTLQNIQYF.

The CDR3 here is CASSKTSGTVDTQYF. The chain joins TRBV7-9 to TRBJ2-3; with no DNA, the TCRdb D assignment of TRBD2 cannot be verified. CDR1 is SEHNR and CDR2 is FQNEAQ in the germline V gene (reference sequence). The CDR3 runs to 15 residues.

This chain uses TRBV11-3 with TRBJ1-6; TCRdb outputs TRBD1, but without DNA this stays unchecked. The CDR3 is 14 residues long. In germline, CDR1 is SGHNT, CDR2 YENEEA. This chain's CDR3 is CASSLTGENSPLHF.

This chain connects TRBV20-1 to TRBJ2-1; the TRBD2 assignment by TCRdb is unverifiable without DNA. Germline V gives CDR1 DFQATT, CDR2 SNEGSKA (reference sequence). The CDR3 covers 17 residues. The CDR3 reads CSAGMPLVRERQNEQFF.

CDR3: CSANQASGGRQYF. V gene TRBV20-1 combines with J gene TRBJ2-3; TCRdb's D call, TRBD2, is unchecked because there is no DNA. Germline V gene data show CDR1 as DFQATT and CDR2 as SNEGSKA (reference sequence). This CDR3 has 13 amino acids.

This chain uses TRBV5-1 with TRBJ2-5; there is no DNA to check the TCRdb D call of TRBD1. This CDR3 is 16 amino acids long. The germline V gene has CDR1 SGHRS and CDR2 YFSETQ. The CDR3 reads CASSLLPGRSQETQYF.

This chain's CDR3 is CASSTRTVATNEKLFF. The rearrangement joins TRBV19 to TRBJ1-4. The germline V gene encodes CDR1 LNHDA and CDR2 SQIVND (reference sequence). This CDR3 comprises 16 residues.

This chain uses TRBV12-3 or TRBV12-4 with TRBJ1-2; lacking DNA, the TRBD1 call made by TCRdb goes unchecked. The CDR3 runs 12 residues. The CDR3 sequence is CASASQGYGYTF.

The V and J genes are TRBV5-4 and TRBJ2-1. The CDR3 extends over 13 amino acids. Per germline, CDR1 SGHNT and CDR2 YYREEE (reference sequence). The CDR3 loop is CASSSKYEEEQFF.

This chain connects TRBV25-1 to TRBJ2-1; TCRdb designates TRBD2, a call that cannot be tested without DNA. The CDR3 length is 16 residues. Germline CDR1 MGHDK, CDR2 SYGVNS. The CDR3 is CASSESGLAGGNEQFF.

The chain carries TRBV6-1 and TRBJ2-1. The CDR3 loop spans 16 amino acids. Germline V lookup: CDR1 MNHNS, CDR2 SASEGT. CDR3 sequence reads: CASSEVRTRPYNEQFF.

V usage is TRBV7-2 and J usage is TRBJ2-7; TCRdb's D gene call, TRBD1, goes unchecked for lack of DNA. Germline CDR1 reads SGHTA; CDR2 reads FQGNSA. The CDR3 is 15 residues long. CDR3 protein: CASSLGWQEAREQYF.

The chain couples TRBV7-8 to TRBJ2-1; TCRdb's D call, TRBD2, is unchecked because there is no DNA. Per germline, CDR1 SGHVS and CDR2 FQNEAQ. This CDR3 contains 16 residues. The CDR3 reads CASSLATGGSYNEQFF.

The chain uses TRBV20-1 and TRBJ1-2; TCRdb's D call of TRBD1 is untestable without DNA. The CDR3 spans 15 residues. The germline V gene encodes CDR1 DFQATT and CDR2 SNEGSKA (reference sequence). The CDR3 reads CSAATARGLDYGYTF.

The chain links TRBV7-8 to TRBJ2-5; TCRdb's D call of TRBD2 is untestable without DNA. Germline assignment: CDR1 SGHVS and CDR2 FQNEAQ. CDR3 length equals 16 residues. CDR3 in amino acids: CASSLRRVLIQETQYF.

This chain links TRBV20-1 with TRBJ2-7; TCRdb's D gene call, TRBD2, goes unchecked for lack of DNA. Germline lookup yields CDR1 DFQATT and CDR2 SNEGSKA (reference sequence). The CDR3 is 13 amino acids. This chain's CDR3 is CSARGRLAYEQYF.

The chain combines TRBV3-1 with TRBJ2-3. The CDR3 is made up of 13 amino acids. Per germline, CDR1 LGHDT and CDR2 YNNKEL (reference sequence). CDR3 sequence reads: CASSADLTDTQYF.

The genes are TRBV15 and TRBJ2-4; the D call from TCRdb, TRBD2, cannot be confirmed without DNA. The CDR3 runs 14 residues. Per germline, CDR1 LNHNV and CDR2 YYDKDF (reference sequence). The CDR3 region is CATRTSVGRNIQYF.

CDR3 amino acids: CASSPRQLTDTQYF. The chain combines TRBV4-2 with TRBJ2-3; no DNA is available, so the TRBD1 call from TCRdb remains unchecked. Germline CDR1 is LGHNA and CDR2 is YNFKEQ. The CDR3 spans 14 residues.

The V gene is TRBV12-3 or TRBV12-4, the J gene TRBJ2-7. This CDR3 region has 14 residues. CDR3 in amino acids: CASSISGYSYEQYF.

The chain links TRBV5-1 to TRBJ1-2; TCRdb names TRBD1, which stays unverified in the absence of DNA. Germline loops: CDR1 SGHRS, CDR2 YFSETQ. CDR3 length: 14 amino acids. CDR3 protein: CASSLSGTTDGYTF.

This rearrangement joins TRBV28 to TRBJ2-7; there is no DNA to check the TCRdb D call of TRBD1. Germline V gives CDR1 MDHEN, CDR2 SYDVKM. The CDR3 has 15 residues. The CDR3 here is CASSHPGQGGREQYF.

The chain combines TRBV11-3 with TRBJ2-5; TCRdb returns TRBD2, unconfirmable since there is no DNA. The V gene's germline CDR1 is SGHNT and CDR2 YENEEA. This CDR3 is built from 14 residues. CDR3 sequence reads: CASSIGTSGRAQYF.

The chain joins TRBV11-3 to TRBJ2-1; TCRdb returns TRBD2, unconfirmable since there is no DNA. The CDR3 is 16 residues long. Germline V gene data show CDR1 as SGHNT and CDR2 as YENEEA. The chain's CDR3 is CASSLPGLASYNEQFF.

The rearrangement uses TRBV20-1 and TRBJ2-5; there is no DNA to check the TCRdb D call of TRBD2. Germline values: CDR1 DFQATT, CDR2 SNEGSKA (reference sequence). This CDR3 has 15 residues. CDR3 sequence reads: CSATRTSGRVETQYF.

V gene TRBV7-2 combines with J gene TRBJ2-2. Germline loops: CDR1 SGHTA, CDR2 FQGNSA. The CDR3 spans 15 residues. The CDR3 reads CASSLAGRITGELFF.

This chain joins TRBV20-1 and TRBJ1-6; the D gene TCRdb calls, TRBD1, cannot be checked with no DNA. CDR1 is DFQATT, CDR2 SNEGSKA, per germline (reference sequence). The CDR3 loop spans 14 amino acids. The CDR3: CSARGSRGNSPLHF.

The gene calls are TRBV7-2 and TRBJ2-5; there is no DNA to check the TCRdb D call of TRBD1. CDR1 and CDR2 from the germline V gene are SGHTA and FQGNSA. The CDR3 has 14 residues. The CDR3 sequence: CASSRTGVRETQYF.